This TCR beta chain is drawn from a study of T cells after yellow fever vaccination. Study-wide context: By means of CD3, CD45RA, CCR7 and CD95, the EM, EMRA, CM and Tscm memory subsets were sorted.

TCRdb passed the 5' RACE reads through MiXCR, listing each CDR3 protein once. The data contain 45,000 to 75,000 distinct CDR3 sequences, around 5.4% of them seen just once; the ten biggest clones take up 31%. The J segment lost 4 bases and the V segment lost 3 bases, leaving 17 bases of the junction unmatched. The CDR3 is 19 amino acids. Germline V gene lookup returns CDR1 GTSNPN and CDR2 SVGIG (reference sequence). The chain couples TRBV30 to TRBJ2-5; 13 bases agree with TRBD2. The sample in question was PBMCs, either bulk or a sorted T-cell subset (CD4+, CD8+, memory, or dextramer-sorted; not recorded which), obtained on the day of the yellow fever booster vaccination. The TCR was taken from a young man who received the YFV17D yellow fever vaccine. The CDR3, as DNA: TGTGCCTGGAGCCCCGGGACAGAGGAGACTAGCGGGGGGCCAGAGACCCAGTACTTC. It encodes CAWSPGTEETSGGPETQYF. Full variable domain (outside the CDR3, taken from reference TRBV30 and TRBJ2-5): SQTIHQWPATLVQPVGSPLSLECTVEGTSNPNLYWYRQAAGRGLQLLFYSVGIGQISSEVPQNLSASRPQDRQFILSSKKLLLSDSGFYLCAWSPGTEETSGGPETQYFGPGTRLLVL.